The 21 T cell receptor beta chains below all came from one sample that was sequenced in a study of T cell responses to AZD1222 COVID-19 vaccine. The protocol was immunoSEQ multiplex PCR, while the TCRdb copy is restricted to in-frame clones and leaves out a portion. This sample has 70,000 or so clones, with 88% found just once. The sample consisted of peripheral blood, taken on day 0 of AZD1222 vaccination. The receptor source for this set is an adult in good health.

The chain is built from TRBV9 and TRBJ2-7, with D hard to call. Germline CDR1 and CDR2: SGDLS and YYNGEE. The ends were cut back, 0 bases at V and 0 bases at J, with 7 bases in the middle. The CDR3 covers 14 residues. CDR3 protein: CASSVETDSYEQYF. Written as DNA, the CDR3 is TGTGCCAGCAGCGTAGAAACAGACTCCTACGAGCAGTACTTC.

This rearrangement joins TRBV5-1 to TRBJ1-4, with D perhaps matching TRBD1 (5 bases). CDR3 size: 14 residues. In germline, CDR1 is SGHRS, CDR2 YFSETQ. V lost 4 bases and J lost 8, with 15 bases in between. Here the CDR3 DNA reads TGCGCCAGCAGCACGACAGTAAGAGGCGAAAAACTGTTTTTT. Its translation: CASSTTVRGEKLFF.

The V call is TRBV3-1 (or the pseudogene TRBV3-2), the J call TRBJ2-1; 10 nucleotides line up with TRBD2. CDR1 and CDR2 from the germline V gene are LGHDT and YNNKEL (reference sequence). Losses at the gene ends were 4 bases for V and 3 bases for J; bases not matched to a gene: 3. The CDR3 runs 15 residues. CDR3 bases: TGTGCCAGCAGCCCCGGGACTAGCGTCTACAATGAGCAGTTCTTC. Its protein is CASSPGTSVYNEQFF.

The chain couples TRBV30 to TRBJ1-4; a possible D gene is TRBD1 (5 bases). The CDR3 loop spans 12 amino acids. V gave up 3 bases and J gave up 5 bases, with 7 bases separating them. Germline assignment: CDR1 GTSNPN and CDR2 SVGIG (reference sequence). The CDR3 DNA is TGTGCCTGGAGCGGGGGGAATGAAAAACTGTTTTTT. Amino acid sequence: CAWSGGNEKLFF.

This chain's CDR3 is CASTGTYEQYF. The CDR3 region has the DNA TGTGCCAGCACGGGAACCTACGAGCAGTACTTC. This sequence joins TRBV5-6 and TRBJ2-7; perhaps TRBD2 as D (5 bases). CDR1 and CDR2 (germline): SGHDT, YYEEEE. V lost 6 bases, J lost 2 bases, and 6 bases lay in between. The CDR3 runs to 11 residues.

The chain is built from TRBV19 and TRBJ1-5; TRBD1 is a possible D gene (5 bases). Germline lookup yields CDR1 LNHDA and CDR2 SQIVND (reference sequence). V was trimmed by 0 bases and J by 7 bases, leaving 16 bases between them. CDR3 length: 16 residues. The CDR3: CASSIERGIGRQPQHF. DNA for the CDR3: TGTGCCAGTAGTATAGAAAGGGGAATCGGAAGACAGCCCCAGCATTTT.

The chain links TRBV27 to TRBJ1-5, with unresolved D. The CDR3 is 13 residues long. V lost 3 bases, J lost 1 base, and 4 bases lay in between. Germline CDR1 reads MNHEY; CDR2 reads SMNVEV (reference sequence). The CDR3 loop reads CASSFPSNQPQHF. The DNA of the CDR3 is TGTGCCAGCAGTTTTCCCAGCAATCAGCCCCAGCATTTT.

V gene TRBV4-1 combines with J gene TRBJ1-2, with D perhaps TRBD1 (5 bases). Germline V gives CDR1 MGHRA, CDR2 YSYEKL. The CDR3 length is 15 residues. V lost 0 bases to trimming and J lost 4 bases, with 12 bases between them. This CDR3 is CASSQDPQGSYGYTF. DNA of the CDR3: TGCGCCAGCAGCCAAGATCCCCAGGGATCCTATGGCTACACCTTC.

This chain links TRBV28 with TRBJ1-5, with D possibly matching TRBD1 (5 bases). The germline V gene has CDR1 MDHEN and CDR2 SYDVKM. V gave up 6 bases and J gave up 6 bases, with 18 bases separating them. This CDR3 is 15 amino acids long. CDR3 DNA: TGTGCCAGCAGGCCCCGCGGGGGAATTGGTCAGCCCCAGCATTTT. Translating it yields CASRPRGGIGQPQHF.

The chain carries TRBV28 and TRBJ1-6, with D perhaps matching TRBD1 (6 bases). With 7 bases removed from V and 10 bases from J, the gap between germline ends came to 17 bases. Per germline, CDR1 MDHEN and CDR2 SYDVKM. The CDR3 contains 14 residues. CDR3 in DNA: TGTGCCAGCATCGGATCAGGGGTAGGGTCACCCCTCCACTTT. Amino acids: CASIGSGVGSPLHF.

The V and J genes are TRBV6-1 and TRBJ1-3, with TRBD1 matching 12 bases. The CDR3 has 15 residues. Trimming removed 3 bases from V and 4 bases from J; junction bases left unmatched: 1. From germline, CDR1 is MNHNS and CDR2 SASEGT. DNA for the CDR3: TGTGCCAGCAGTGAGGGGACAGGGGGCGGAAACACCATATATTTT. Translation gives CASSEGTGGGNTIYF.

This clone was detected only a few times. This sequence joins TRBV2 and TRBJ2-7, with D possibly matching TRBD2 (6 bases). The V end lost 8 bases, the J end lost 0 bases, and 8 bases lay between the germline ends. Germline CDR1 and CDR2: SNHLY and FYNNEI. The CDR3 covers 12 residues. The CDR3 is CASGGVSYEQYF. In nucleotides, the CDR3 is TGTGCCAGCGGCGGGGTCTCCTACGAGCAGTACTTC. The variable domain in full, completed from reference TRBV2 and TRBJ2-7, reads EPEVTQTPSHQVTQMGQEVILRCVPISNHLYFYWYRQILGQKVEFLVSFYNNEISEKSEIFDDQFSVERPDGSNFTLKIRSTKLEDSAMYFCASGGVSYEQYFGPGTRLTVT.

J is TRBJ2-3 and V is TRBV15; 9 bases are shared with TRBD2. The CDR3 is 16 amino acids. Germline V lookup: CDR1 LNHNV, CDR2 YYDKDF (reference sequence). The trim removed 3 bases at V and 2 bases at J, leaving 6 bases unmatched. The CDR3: CATSRGSGGSTDTQYF. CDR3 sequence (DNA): TGTGCCACCAGCAGGGGTAGCGGGGGTTCCACAGATACGCAGTATTTT.

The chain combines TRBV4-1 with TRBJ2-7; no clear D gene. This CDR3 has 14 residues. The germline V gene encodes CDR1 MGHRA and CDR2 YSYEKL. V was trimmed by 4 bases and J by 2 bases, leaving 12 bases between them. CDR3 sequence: CASSPTTGTYEQYF. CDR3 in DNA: TGCGCCAGCAGCCCAACGACCGGAACCTACGAGCAGTACTTC.

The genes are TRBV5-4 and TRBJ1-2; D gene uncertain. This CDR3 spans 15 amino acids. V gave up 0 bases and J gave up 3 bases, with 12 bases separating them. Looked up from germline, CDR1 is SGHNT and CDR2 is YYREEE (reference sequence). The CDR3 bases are TGTGCCAGCAGCTTGGGCCTCCGTCAGGACTATGGCTACACCTTC. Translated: CASSLGLRQDYGYTF.

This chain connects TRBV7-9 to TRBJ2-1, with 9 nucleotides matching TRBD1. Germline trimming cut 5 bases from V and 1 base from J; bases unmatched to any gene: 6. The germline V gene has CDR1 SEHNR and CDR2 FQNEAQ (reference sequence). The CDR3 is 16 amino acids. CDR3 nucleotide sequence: TGTGCCAGCAGCGCTAGGACAGGGGATTCCTACAATGAGCAGTTCTTC. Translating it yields CASSARTGDSYNEQFF. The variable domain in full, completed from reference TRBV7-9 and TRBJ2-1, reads DTGVSQNPRHKITKRGQNVTFRCDPISEHNRLYWYRQTLGQGPEFLTYFQNEAQLEKSRLLSDRFSAERPKGSFSTLEIQRTEQGDSAMYLCASSARTGDSYNEQFFGPGTRLTVL.

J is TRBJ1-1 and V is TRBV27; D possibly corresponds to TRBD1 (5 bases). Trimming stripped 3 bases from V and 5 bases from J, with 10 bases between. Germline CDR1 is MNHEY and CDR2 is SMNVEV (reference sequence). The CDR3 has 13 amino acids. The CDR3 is CASSLWGRTEAFF. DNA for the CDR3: TGTGCCAGCAGTTTGTGGGGACGTACTGAAGCTTTCTTT.

As DNA, the CDR3 is TGTGCCAGTAGTATGAACAGGGGGATCAACACCGGGGAGCTGTTTTTT. It codes for CASSMNRGINTGELFF. The chain joins TRBV19 to TRBJ2-2, with TRBD1 identical over 8 bases. CDR1 LNHDA and CDR2 SQIVND come from the germline V gene (reference sequence). The CDR3 sequence is 16 residues long. V lost 3 bases to trimming and J lost 2 bases; unmatched junction nucleotides: 5.

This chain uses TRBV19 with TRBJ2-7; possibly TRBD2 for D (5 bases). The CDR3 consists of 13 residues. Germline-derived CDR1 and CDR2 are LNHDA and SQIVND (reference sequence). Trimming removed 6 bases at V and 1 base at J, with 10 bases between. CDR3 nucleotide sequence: TGTGCCAGTAGCACCACTAGTTCCTACGAGCAGTACTTC. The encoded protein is CASSTTSSYEQYF.

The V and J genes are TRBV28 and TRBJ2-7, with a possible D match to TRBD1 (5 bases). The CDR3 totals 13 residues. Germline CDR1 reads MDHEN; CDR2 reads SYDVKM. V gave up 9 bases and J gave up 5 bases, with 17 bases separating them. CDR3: CASGALNPHEQYF. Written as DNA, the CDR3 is TGTGCCAGTGGGGCGTTGAATCCCCACGAGCAGTACTTC. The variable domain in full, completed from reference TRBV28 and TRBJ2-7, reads DVKVTQSSRYLVKRTGEKVFLECVQDMDHENMFWYRQDPGLGLRLIYFSYDVKMKEKGDIPEGYSVSREKKERFSLILESASTNQTSMYLCASGALNPHEQYFGPGTRLTVT.

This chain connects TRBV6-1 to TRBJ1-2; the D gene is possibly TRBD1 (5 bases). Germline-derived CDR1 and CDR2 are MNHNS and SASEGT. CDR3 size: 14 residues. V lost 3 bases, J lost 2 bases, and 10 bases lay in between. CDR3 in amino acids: CASSEFGDNYGYTF. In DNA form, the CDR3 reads TGTGCCAGCAGTGAGTTTGGGGACAACTATGGCTACACCTTC.